Presented here are 20 T cell receptor beta chains from one specimen sequenced in a study of Ad26.COV2.S vaccination and SARS-CoV-2 variants. The treatment is: some 19 received Ad26.COV2.S at low or high dose, single or two shots; 5 received placebo; per-sample allocation not given. Sample collection was performed on day 63 after the first vaccine or placebo injection. Only in-frame clones appear in the TCRdb table, and some are missing; sequencing was by immunoSEQ multiplex PCR. Of fewer than 400,000 clones in the sample, around 85% were seen once. Sequencing used peripheral blood, obtained in a trial of Ad26.COV2.S vaccine versus placebo. These receptors all stem from a person aged 18-65 years who received the Ad26.COV2.S COVID-19 vaccine or a placebo.

This sequence joins TRBV5-4 and TRBJ2-3; 14 nucleotides match TRBD2. The CDR3 totals 16 residues. V trimming: 5 bases; J trimming: 5 bases; junction bases outside the gene matches: 7. Per germline, CDR1 SGHNT and CDR2 YYREEE (reference sequence). The CDR3 DNA sequence: TGTGCCAGCAGGCCGACTAGCGGGGGGGCCGAAGATACGCAGTATTTT. Translated: CASRPTSGGAEDTQYF.

The chain has TRBV18 and TRBJ2-6; TRBD1 agrees at 8 bases. The CDR3 extends over 15 amino acids. V lost 6 bases and J lost 2; bases outside the gene matches: 3. Looked up from germline, CDR1 is KGHSH and CDR2 is LQKENI. The CDR3 is CASSQGAPGANVLTF. CDR3 bases: TGTGCCAGCTCGCAGGGGGCGCCTGGGGCCAACGTCCTGACTTTC. The full variable domain, rest sourced from reference TRBV18 and TRBJ2-6, is NAGVMQNPRHLVRRRGQEARLRCSPMKGHSHVYWYRQLPEEGLKFMVYLQKENIIDESGMPKERFSAEFPKEGPSILRIQQVVRGDSAAYFCASSQGAPGANVLTFGAGSRLTVL.

The rearrangement links TRBV6-1 to TRBJ2-1, with D tentatively TRBD1 (6 bases). Trimming shortened V by 3 bases and J by 2 bases, and 11 bases separated the two germline ends. In germline, CDR1 is MNHNS, CDR2 SASEGT. The CDR3 contains 15 residues. The CDR3 protein is CASSDQGHAYNEQFF. CDR3 DNA: TGTGCCAGCAGTGACCAGGGGCATGCCTACAATGAGCAGTTCTTC.

The chain carries TRBV15 and TRBJ1-1; D ambiguous. The CDR3 loop spans 15 amino acids. From germline, CDR1 is LNHNV and CDR2 YYDKDF (reference sequence). V was cut by 3 bases and J by 3 bases, with 14 bases left in between. In DNA, the CDR3 is TGTGCCACCAGCAGGCCACCTCAGGCTGACACTGAAGCTTTCTTT. This codes for CATSRPPQADTEAFF. The variable domain in full, with the rest retrieved from reference TRBV15 and TRBJ1-1, is DAMVIQNPRYQVTQFGKPVTLSCSQTLNHNVMYWYQQKSSQAPKLLFHYYDKDFNNEADTPDNFQSRRPNTSFCFLDIRSPGLGDTAMYLCATSRPPQADTEAFFGQGTRLTVV.

V and J are TRBV5-1 and TRBJ1-1; no clear D gene. Trimming removed 4 bases at V and 3 bases at J, with 13 bases between. Germline V gene lookup returns CDR1 SGHRS and CDR2 YFSETQ. The CDR3 runs to 14 residues. CDR3 DNA sequence: TGCGCCAGCAGCATCTCTCAGGAGTACACTGAAGCTTTCTTT. Translating gives CASSISQEYTEAFF.

About this clone itself: This CDR3 is also generated by other DNA sequences in the sample. The V call is TRBV6-1, the J call TRBJ2-7; possible D gene TRBD1, 5 bases. This CDR3 region has 13 residues. Trimming removed 3 bases from V and 2 bases from J, with 8 bases in between. Germline values: CDR1 MNHNS, CDR2 SASEGT. CDR3 loop: CASSEGQPYEQYF. The CDR3 coding sequence is TGTGCCAGCAGTGAGGGGCAGCCCTACGAGCAGTACTTC.

This chain's CDR3 is CASSPETGGRKETQYF. DNA for the CDR3: TGTGCCAGCAGCCCCGAAACAGGGGGCCGAAAAGAGACCCAGTACTTC. The chain has TRBV3-1 (or the pseudogene TRBV3-2) and TRBJ2-5; 9 nucleotides agree with TRBD1. Germline CDR1 LGHDT, CDR2 YNNKEL (reference sequence). The V gene end was trimmed by 4 bases and the J gene end by 3 bases; junction bases not matched to a gene: 9. The CDR3 runs to 16 residues.

Details on this clone: The junction differs from germline at one of its ends, possibly a read error. The chain links TRBV6-1 to TRBJ2-3, with D perhaps TRBD2 (6 bases). The CDR3 sequence is 16 residues long. The germline V gene encodes CDR1 MNHNS and CDR2 SASEGT. This CDR3 reads CASSESNLGLTNTQYF. For the CDR3, the DNA is TGTGCCAGCAGTGAATCTAATCTGGGACTCACAAATACGCAGTATTTT.

This clone came up once. The gene calls are TRBV5-1 and TRBJ2-2; D not certain. Trimming took off 4 bases at V and 0 bases at J, with 13 bases between the two ends. CDR1 is SGHRS and CDR2 is YFSETQ in the germline V gene. CDR3 length: 16 amino acids. Written as DNA, the CDR3 is TGCGCCAGCAGCCCGAGAGGCGCCCCGAACACCGGGGAGCTGTTTTTT. This gives the protein CASSPRGAPNTGELFF.

This clone showed up just a few times. CDR3 sequence reads: CASSFRDTQYF. CDR3 coding DNA: TGTGCCAGCAGCTTTCGAGATACGCAGTATTTT. The V and J genes are TRBV13 and TRBJ2-3, with unresolved D. CDR3 length equals 11 residues. Germline V gene data show CDR1 as PRHDT and CDR2 as FYEKMQ (reference sequence). Trimming shortened V by 3 bases and J by 5 bases, and 3 bases separated the two germline ends.

As to this clone: The same CDR3 also results from other DNA sequences found in this sample. The chain joins TRBV12-3 or TRBV12-4 to TRBJ1-1; D may be TRBD1 (6 bases). The CDR3 has 13 residues. V lost 3 bases and J lost 4, with 9 bases in between. The chain's CDR3 is CASSLGAGTEAFF. The CDR3, as DNA: TGTGCCAGCAGTTTGGGGGCTGGCACTGAAGCTTTCTTT.

This clone was detected only once. The V call is TRBV4-1, the J call TRBJ2-3; either TRBD1 or TRBD2 may fit D (6 bases each). The CDR3 spans 15 residues. Trimming pared 2 bases from V and 1 base from J, leaving 10 bases between. The germline CDR1 and CDR2 sequences are MGHRA and YSYEKL. The CDR3 spells CASSQKGGGTDTQYF. CDR3 in DNA: TGCGCCAGCAGCCAAAAGGGGGGAGGCACAGATACGCAGTATTTT.

The chain couples TRBV6-5 to TRBJ1-1; D remains unclear. CDR1 is MNHEY, CDR2 SVGAGI, per germline. V was pared by 6 bases and J by 12 bases, with 14 bases between. The CDR3 runs to 11 residues. The DNA of the CDR3 is TGTGCCAGCAGGGAGGCCCTAAAATCTTTCTTT. It specifies CASREALKSFF.

This clone was found once. The rearrangement links TRBV5-5 to TRBJ1-4, with D hard to call. This CDR3 spans 16 amino acids. Germline V gene data show CDR1 as SGHKS and CDR2 as YYEKEE (reference sequence). The ends were cut back, 4 bases at V and 8 bases at J, with 21 bases in the middle. In DNA, the CDR3 is TGTGCCAGCAGCCTCGGGGTGGCGGGCGGGAAAGAAAAACTGTTTTTT. Translating it yields CASSLGVAGGKEKLFF. Variable domain in full (rest from reference TRBV5-5 and TRBJ1-4): DAGVTQSPTHLIKTRGQQVTLRCSPISGHKSVSWYQQVLGQGPQFIFQYYEKEERGRGNFPDRFSARQFPNYSSELNVNALLLGDSALYLCASSLGVAGGKEKLFFGSGTQLSVL.

V is TRBV6-5 and J is TRBJ2-7, with D unresolved. Trimming stripped 5 bases from V and 3 bases from J, with 17 bases between. The CDR3 has 15 amino acids. Germline V gene sequence: CDR1 MNHEY, CDR2 SVGAGI. The CDR3 loop reads CASSTLTGPLYEQYF. CDR3 bases: TGTGCCAGCAGTACCCTAACCGGGCCCCTCTACGAGCAGTACTTC.

V is TRBV7-2 and J is TRBJ2-5, with D unresolved. V lost 6 bases, J lost 2 bases, and 10 bases lay in between. The CDR3 contains 13 residues. In germline, CDR1 is SGHTA, CDR2 FQGNSA. DNA of the CDR3: TGTGCCAGCAGGCGACACAGACAAGAGACCCAGTACTTC. It is translated as CASRRHRQETQYF. The entire variable domain, with the rest obtained from reference TRBV7-2 and TRBJ2-5, is as follows: GAGVSQSPSNKVTEKGKDVELRCDPISGHTALYWYRQSLGQGLEFLIYFQGNSAPDKSGLPSDRFSAERTGGSVSTLTIQRTQQEDSAVYLCASRRHRQETQYFGPGTRLLVL.

The V gene is TRBV6-4, the J gene TRBJ2-1, with 12 bases identical to TRBD2. Looked up from germline, CDR1 is MRHNA and CDR2 is SNTAGT. The CDR3 covers 16 residues. Trimming removed 3 bases from V and 9 bases from J; junction bases left unmatched: 9. CDR3 amino acids: CASSDLAGGPLPEQFF. CDR3 DNA: TGTGCCAGCAGTGATCTAGCGGGGGGGCCTTTACCTGAGCAGTTCTTC.

The chain combines TRBV6-5 with TRBJ2-2; 7 nucleotides agree with TRBD2. Germline-derived CDR1 and CDR2 are MNHEY and SVGAGI. V lost 7 bases and J lost 5; bases outside the gene matches: 4. CDR3 length equals 13 residues. The CDR3 is CASTKGGTGELFF. The CDR3 DNA follows: TGTGCCAGCACTAAGGGAGGGACCGGGGAGCTGTTTTTT.

This chain links TRBV2 with TRBJ1-4; D unresolved. Trimming took off 3 bases at V and 11 bases at J, with 19 bases between the two ends. CDR1 SNHLY and CDR2 FYNNEI come from the germline V gene. The CDR3 is 15 residues long. The CDR3 sequence is CASSEAGIGLGKLFF. The CDR3 DNA reads as TGTGCCAGCAGTGAGGCGGGGATTGGGCTTGGGAAACTGTTTTTT.

This clone was counted a single time. This sequence joins TRBV14 and TRBJ2-2; possibly TRBD2 for D (6 bases). Germline CDR1 is SGHDN and CDR2 is FVKESK. CDR3 length equals 14 residues. The V end was cut by 6 bases, the J end by 1 base, with 9 bases between. CDR3: CASRRDLNTGELFF. The CDR3 DNA follows: TGTGCCAGCAGACGGGACTTGAACACCGGGGAGCTGTTTTTT.